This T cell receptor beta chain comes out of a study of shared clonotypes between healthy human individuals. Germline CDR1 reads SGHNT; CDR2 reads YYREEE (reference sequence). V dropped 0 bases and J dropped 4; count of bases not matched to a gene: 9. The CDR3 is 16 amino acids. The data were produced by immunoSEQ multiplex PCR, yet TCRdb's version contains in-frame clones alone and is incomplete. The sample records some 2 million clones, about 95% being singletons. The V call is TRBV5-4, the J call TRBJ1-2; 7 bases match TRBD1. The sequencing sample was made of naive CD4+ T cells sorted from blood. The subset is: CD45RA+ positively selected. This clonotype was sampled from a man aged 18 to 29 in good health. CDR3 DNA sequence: TGTGCCAGCAGCTTGGGACAGGGAACCATCCCCTATGGCTACACCTTC. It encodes CASSLGQGTIPYGYTF. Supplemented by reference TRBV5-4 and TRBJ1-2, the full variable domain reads ETGVTQSPTHLIKTRGQQVTLRCSSQSGHNTVSWYQQALGQGPQFIFQYYREEENGRGNFPPRFSGLQFPNYSSELNVNALELDDSALYLCASSLGQGTIPYGYTFGSGTRLTVV.